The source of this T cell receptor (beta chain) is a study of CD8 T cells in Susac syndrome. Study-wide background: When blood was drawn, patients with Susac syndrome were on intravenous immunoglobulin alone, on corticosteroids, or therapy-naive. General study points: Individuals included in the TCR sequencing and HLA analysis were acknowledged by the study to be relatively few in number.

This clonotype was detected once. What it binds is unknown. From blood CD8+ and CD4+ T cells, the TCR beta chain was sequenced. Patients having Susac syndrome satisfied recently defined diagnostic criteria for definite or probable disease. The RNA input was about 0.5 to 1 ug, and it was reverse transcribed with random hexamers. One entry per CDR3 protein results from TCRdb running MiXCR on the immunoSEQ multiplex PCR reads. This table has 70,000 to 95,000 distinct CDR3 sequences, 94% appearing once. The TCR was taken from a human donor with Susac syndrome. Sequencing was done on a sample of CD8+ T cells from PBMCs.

CDR3 in amino acids: CASSLRRPNTGELFF. The CDR3 DNA is TGTGCCAGCAGCCTCCGCCGTCCAAACACCGGGGAGCTGTTTTTT. The genes are TRBV4-2 and TRBJ2-2; D not certain. The CDR3 has 15 residues. The V end lost 4 bases, the J end lost 2 bases, and 11 bases lay between the germline ends. The V gene's germline CDR1 is LGHNA and CDR2 YNFKEQ.